This T cell receptor beta chain was observed in a study of identical twins. General study results and limits: Within monozygotic twins, out-of-frame TCR alpha sharing was underestimated by the models. Potential partial confounding of zero-insertion analyses by invariant MAIT and iNKT cells was noted.

The V end lost 10 bases, the J end lost 0 bases, and 13 bases lay between the germline ends. Germline V CDR1 and CDR2: MNHNS, SASEGT. The CDR3 loop spans 14 amino acids. TCRdb re-analysed the 5' RACE reads in MiXCR, keeping a single row per CDR3 protein. The table records 130,000 to 150,000 distinct CDR3 sequences, under 4.5% of them present only once. This clonotype was seen many times. Its specificity is unknown. V gene TRBV6-1 combines with J gene TRBJ2-1; possible D gene TRBD1, 6 bases. Material: memory T cells sorted from blood. This TCR was recovered from a man aged 18-30 years in good health. CDR3 coding DNA: TGTGCCAACCCGACAGGCCGCTCCTACAATGAGCAGTTCTTC. Amino acid sequence: CANPTGRSYNEQFF.